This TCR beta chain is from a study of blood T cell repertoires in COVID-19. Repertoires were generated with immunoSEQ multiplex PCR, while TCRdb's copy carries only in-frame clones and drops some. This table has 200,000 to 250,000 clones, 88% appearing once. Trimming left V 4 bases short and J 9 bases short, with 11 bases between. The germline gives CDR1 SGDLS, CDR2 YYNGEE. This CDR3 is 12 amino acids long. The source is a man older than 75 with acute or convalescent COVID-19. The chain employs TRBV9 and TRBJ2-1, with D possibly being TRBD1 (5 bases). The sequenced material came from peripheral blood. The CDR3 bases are TGTGCCAGCAGCCCAGGACAACGTGAGCAGTTCTTC. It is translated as CASSPGQREQFF.